This TCR beta chain was recovered during a study of sequential checkpoint blockade in melanoma. Study-level information: Patients were randomized 1:1 to nivolumab-then-ipilimumab or ipilimumab-then-nivolumab first-line. After both sequences, patients received maintenance nivolumab.

Treatment indicated: randomized to nivolumab then ipilimumab (arm A) or the reverse (arm B). No patient had prior DNA-damaging chemotherapy. Sorted cells were live CD3+CD8+, lacking CD19 and CD56, from PBMCs. Only in-frame clones appear in the TCRdb table, and some are missing; sequencing was by immunoSEQ multiplex PCR. Among approximately 37,000 clones listed, roughly 81% were seen once. The V end was cut by 3 bases, the J end by 1 base, with 12 bases between. Germline-derived CDR1 and CDR2 are MDHEN and SYDVKM. The length of the CDR3 is 15 residues. J is TRBJ1-1 and V is TRBV28; D may be TRBD1 (5 bases). The sample in question was CD8+ T cells sorted from blood (inferred from file names), obtained from a patient given nivolumab and ipilimumab in sequence. The receptor's source is a human donor with melanoma. The CDR3 protein is CASSFLGTGNTEAFF. The CDR3 DNA reads as TGTGCCAGCAGTTTCCTAGGAACAGGGAACACTGAAGCTTTCTTT. Full variable domain (remainder filled in from reference TRBV28 and TRBJ1-1): DVKVTQSSRYLVKRTGEKVFLECVQDMDHENMFWYRQDPGLGLRLIYFSYDVKMKEKGDIPEGYSVSREKKERFSLILESASTNQTSMYLCASSFLGTGNTEAFFGQGTRLTVV.